The next 32 T cell receptor beta chains were all read from a single sample in a study of blood T cell repertoires in COVID-19. Sequencing was performed with immunoSEQ multiplex PCR; in TCRdb, only in-frame clones are kept and a portion is missing. Of 84,000 or so clones in the sample, 80% to 90% are singletons; the top ten hold approximately 13%. The source material was peripheral blood. The receptors derive from a human donor in a cohort sampled during active COVID-19.

The rearrangement joins TRBV18 to TRBJ1-2; 7 bases are shared with TRBD1. There are 12 residues in the CDR3. V lost 4 bases, J lost 7 bases, and 3 bases stayed unmatched. The germline V gene has CDR1 KGHSH and CDR2 LQKENI. In nucleotides, the CDR3 is TGTGCCAGCTCACGACAGGGTATTGGCTACACCTTC. It specifies CASSRQGIGYTF.

The CDR3 loop is CASSPPGSSRHYEQYF. CDR3 coding DNA: TGTGCCAGCTCACCCCCCGGGAGCTCCCGTCATTACGAGCAGTACTTC. The chain employs TRBV18 and TRBJ2-7; a weak D match, TRBD2 (6 bases). This CDR3 spans 16 amino acids. With 3 bases removed from V and 4 bases from J, the gap between germline ends came to 19 bases. From germline, CDR1 is KGHSH and CDR2 LQKENI.

This sequence joins TRBV5-6 and TRBJ1-2; TRBD1 matches at 7 bases. The CDR3 contains 16 residues. The V segment lost 3 bases and the J segment 2 bases; nucleotides outside the gene matches: 10. Germline V gives CDR1 SGHDT, CDR2 YYEEEE. CDR3 in amino acids: CASSYSTGTANYGYTF. The CDR3, as DNA: TGTGCCAGCAGCTATTCAACCGGGACAGCAAACTATGGCTACACCTTC.

The chain has TRBV19 and TRBJ2-1; D perhaps matches TRBD2 (6 bases). V dropped 10 bases and J dropped 7 bases, with 17 bases sitting between them. The CDR3 extends over 13 amino acids. Per the germline V gene, CDR1 is LNHDA and CDR2 is SQIVND (reference sequence). CDR3 loop: CATGGVHGNEQFF. In nucleotides, the CDR3 is TGTGCCACCGGGGGAGTACACGGGAATGAGCAGTTCTTC.

The chain has TRBV6-5 and TRBJ1-2; 8 bases map to TRBD1. V lost 7 bases, J lost 6 bases, and 7 bases stayed unmatched. Germline V lookup: CDR1 MNHEY, CDR2 SVGAGI. There are 13 residues in the CDR3. The CDR3 region has the DNA TGTGCCAGCACCGGGACAGGAGGGCATGGCTACACCTTC. Its translation: CASTGTGGHGYTF.

The chain has TRBV5-1 and TRBJ2-1; D may be TRBD1 (6 bases). Germline loops: CDR1 SGHRS, CDR2 YFSETQ. This CDR3 is 15 amino acids long. With 6 bases removed from V and 0 bases from J, the gap between germline ends came to 13 bases. CDR3 sequence: CASKGQPSSYNEQFF. In nucleotides, the CDR3 is TGCGCCAGCAAAGGACAGCCGAGCTCCTACAATGAGCAGTTCTTC.

This CDR3 reads CASSRTSHEQFF. CDR3 nucleotide sequence: TGTGCCAGCAGTCGGACTAGCCATGAGCAGTTCTTC. The V and J genes are TRBV7-2 and TRBJ2-1, with 8 bases fitting TRBD2. The CDR3 consists of 12 residues. V shed 6 bases, J shed 8 bases, and the junction held 3 bases outside the gene matches. Germline V lookup: CDR1 SGHTA, CDR2 FQGNSA.

J is TRBJ2-1 and V is TRBV24-1; TRBD2 matches at 15 bases. Trimming at V came to 11 bases and at J to 1 base, leaving 8 bases not matched to a gene. The CDR3 has 17 residues. The germline V gene has CDR1 KGHDR and CDR2 SFDVKD. As DNA, the CDR3 is TGTGCCAACGTGGGACTAGCGGGGGGACGATCCTACAATGAGCAGTTCTTC. Its translation: CANVGLAGGRSYNEQFF.

This rearrangement joins TRBV7-2 to TRBJ1-2; a possible D gene is TRBD1 (5 bases). This CDR3 contains 17 residues. The ends were cut back, 3 bases at V and 0 bases at J, with 17 bases in the middle. CDR1 and CDR2 from the germline V gene are SGHTA and FQGNSA. The chain's CDR3 is CASSLGLGEESNYGYTF. CDR3 in DNA: TGTGCCAGCAGCTTGGGGTTAGGGGAAGAATCTAACTATGGCTACACCTTC. Combining the CDR3 with reference TRBV7-2 and TRBJ1-2 gives the whole variable domain GAGVSQSPSNKVTEKGKDVELRCDPISGHTALYWYRQSLGQGLEFLIYFQGNSAPDKSGLPSDRFSAERTGGSVSTLTIQRTQQEDSAVYLCASSLGLGEESNYGYTFGSGTRLTVV.

The V gene is TRBV18, the J gene TRBJ1-1; perhaps TRBD1 as D (6 bases). V was clipped by 4 bases and J by 4 bases, with 10 bases between them. Germline assignment: CDR1 KGHSH and CDR2 LQKENI. The CDR3 spans 13 residues. CDR3 in DNA: TGTGCCAGCTCACGTAACAGGGCCACTGAAGCTTTCTTT. Its translation is CASSRNRATEAFF.

The chain is built from TRBV19 and TRBJ1-2; 8 bases align to TRBD1. Unmatched junction bases numbered 7, after V lost 3 bases and J lost 7 bases. The germline gives CDR1 LNHDA, CDR2 SQIVND (reference sequence). The CDR3 spans 14 residues. This CDR3 reads CASSISGGSSGYTF. Written as DNA, the CDR3 is TGTGCCAGTAGTATCTCAGGGGGCTCGTCTGGCTACACCTTC.

V gene TRBV18 combines with J gene TRBJ1-6, with 7 bases fitting TRBD1. Germline V gene lookup returns CDR1 KGHSH and CDR2 LQKENI. J gave up 10 bases and V 1 base, and 7 bases lay outside the gene matches. This CDR3 has 15 amino acids. CDR3 DNA: TGTGCCAGCTCACCACGGTCAGGGGGAGGATCACCCCTCCACTTT. Protein product: CASSPRSGGGSPLHF.

This sequence joins TRBV6-2 or TRBV6-3 and TRBJ2-4; weak D call: TRBD2 (6 bases). Trimming cost V 7 bases and J 11 bases, with 21 bases left between them. CDR1 is MNHEY, CDR2 SVGEGT, per germline. The CDR3 has 14 residues. The CDR3 nucleotides are TGTGCCAGCACCCCACGGAGGGGTGTTCGCGTTCAGTACTTC. Amino acids: CASTPRRGVRVQYF.

This clone was recorded once. The chain couples TRBV10-1 to TRBJ2-2; D is perhaps TRBD1 (6 bases). The CDR3 has 16 residues. V gave up 0 bases and J gave up 3 bases, with 11 bases separating them. Germline V gene sequence: CDR1 WNHNN, CDR2 SYGVQD (reference sequence). In nucleotides, the CDR3 is TGCGCCAGCAGTGAGTCGGGCAGGGGCTACACCGGGGAGCTGTTTTTT. The encoded protein is CASSESGRGYTGELFF.

The J gene is TRBJ2-7, the V gene TRBV7-9; TRBD1 aligns across 9 bases. The CDR3 is 15 residues long. CDR1 and CDR2 from the germline V gene are SEHNR and FQNEAQ (reference sequence). V lost 5 bases and J lost 1; bases outside the gene matches: 6. In DNA form, the CDR3 reads TGTGCCAGCAGCCCCGGGACAGGGAGGTCCTACGAGCAGTACTTC. It codes for CASSPGTGRSYEQYF. Combining the CDR3 with reference TRBV7-9 and TRBJ2-7 gives the whole variable domain DTGVSQNPRHKITKRGQNVTFRCDPISEHNRLYWYRQTLGQGPEFLTYFQNEAQLEKSRLLSDRFSAERPKGSFSTLEIQRTEQGDSAMYLCASSPGTGRSYEQYFGPGTRLTVT.

V usage is TRBV7-9 and J usage is TRBJ2-7, with a weak D call TRBD1 (8 bases). Trimming shortened V by 7 bases and J by 3 bases, and 16 bases separated the two germline ends. The germline gives CDR1 SEHNR, CDR2 FQNEAQ (reference sequence). The length of the CDR3 is 14 residues. CDR3 loop: CASNLQGGDYEQYF. DNA of the CDR3: TGTGCCAGCAATTTACAGGGGGGGGACTACGAGCAGTACTTC.

The gene calls are TRBV9 and TRBJ1-1; tentative D call: TRBD1 (6 bases). The CDR3 is 14 residues long. In germline, CDR1 is SGDLS, CDR2 YYNGEE. The ends were cut back, 2 bases at V and 8 bases at J, with 16 bases in the middle. The CDR3 is CASSVTGSSLEAFF. CDR3 bases: TGTGCCAGCAGCGTGACAGGATCATCCTTAGAAGCTTTCTTT.

The V gene is TRBV5-4, the J gene TRBJ2-2, with a weak D call TRBD1 (5 bases). The CDR3 runs to 13 residues. V dropped 4 bases and J dropped 6 bases, with 10 bases sitting between them. CDR1 and CDR2 (germline): SGHNT, YYREEE (reference sequence). CDR3 nucleotide sequence: TGTGCCAGCAGCATCCAGGGCCCCGGGGAGCTGTTTTTT. Protein sequence: CASSIQGPGELFF.

The chain joins TRBV2 to TRBJ1-3, with no clear D. V lost 5 bases and J 0 bases, leaving 14 bases between the germline ends. In germline, CDR1 is SNHLY, CDR2 FYNNEI. This CDR3 spans 16 amino acids. CDR3 amino acids: CASSFTTGISGNTIYF. CDR3 coding DNA: TGTGCCAGCAGTTTTACGACCGGGATCTCTGGAAACACCATATATTTT.

The J gene is TRBJ2-7, the V gene TRBV7-9, with 8 bases aligning to TRBD1. This CDR3 spans 14 amino acids. J gave up 3 bases and V 5 bases, and 6 bases lay outside the gene matches. Germline assignment: CDR1 SEHNR and CDR2 FQNEAQ (reference sequence). The CDR3 sequence is CASSVEGQGYEQYF. CDR3 bases: TGTGCCAGCAGCGTCGAAGGACAGGGCTACGAGCAGTACTTC.

This clone was observed a handful of times. The V and J genes are TRBV6-6 and TRBJ2-1, with TRBD1 identical over 7 bases. The CDR3 consists of 15 residues. Germline V gene sequence: CDR1 MNHNY, CDR2 SVGAGI (reference sequence). The J segment lost 8 bases and the V segment lost 4 bases, leaving 11 bases of the junction unmatched. The CDR3 bases are TGTGCCAGCAGTTCCCCAACAGGGGAGAGTCATGAGCAGTTCTTC. Translation gives CASSSPTGESHEQFF.

The chain uses TRBV5-1 and TRBJ2-3; 10 bases align to TRBD2. V was pared by 0 bases and J by 2 bases, with 9 bases of the junction left unmatched. Germline-derived CDR1 and CDR2 are SGHRS and YFSETQ. The CDR3 runs 18 residues. CDR3 sequence reads: CASSLGLAGARYTDTQYF. CDR3 nucleotides: TGCGCCAGCAGCTTGGGGCTAGCGGGGGCCCGGTACACAGATACGCAGTATTTT.

This sequence joins TRBV5-6 and TRBJ1-2; tentatively, D is TRBD1 (5 bases). Trimming pared 0 bases from V and 4 bases from J, leaving 13 bases between. The CDR3 is 15 residues long. The V gene's germline CDR1 is SGHDT and CDR2 YYEEEE. The CDR3 reads CASSLVVGAGYGYTF. CDR3 nucleotides: TGTGCCAGCAGCTTGGTGGTAGGGGCTGGCTATGGCTACACCTTC.

This chain links TRBV28 with TRBJ1-1; D may be TRBD1 (6 bases). The germline V gene encodes CDR1 MDHEN and CDR2 SYDVKM. This CDR3 has 15 residues. V gave up 2 bases and J gave up 5 bases, with 15 bases separating them. CDR3: CASSLTRAGATEAFF. The DNA for the CDR3 is TGTGCCAGCAGTTTAACTCGTGCGGGGGCGACTGAAGCTTTCTTT.

This chain connects TRBV4-2 to TRBJ1-2; 12 bases agree with TRBD1. J gave up 5 bases and V 3 bases, and 4 bases lay outside the gene matches. CDR1 and CDR2 from the germline V gene are LGHNA and YNFKEQ. This CDR3 has 15 amino acids. As DNA, the CDR3 is TGTGCCAGCAGCCAGGGACAGGGGGCCGGTTATGGCTACACCTTC. It yields the protein CASSQGQGAGYGYTF.

The chain combines TRBV5-1 with TRBJ1-1; 7 positions agree with TRBD1. Germline trimming cut 0 bases from V and 8 bases from J; bases unmatched to any gene: 4. Germline V gene sequence: CDR1 SGHRS, CDR2 YFSETQ. This CDR3 is 13 amino acids long. The CDR3 loop reads CASSLAGGLEAFF. Here the CDR3 DNA reads TGCGCCAGCAGCTTGGCAGGGGGTTTAGAAGCTTTCTTT.

The chain carries TRBV11-1 and TRBJ2-5; TRBD1 matches at 7 bases. Germline assignment: CDR1 SGHAT and CDR2 FQDESV (reference sequence). V lost 6 bases and J lost 3; bases outside the gene matches: 7. The CDR3 has 14 amino acids. CDR3 DNA sequence: TGTGCCAGCAGGGGGTACAGGGGTGAAGAGACCCAGTACTTC. Amino acid sequence: CASRGYRGEETQYF.

The J gene is TRBJ1-6, the V gene TRBV9, with 7 positions matching TRBD1. Germline V CDR1 and CDR2: SGDLS, YYNGEE. The CDR3 length is 15 residues. V shed 2 bases, J shed 7 bases, and the junction held 6 bases outside the gene matches. CDR3 coding DNA: TGTGCCAGCAGCGTTTTAGGGGACAGCAATTCACCCCTCCACTTT. Its protein is CASSVLGDSNSPLHF.

The chain uses TRBV29-1 and TRBJ2-3; D gene ambiguous. Trimming cost V 4 bases and J 0 bases, with 14 bases left between them. The germline gives CDR1 SQVTM, CDR2 ANQGSEA. The CDR3 contains 15 residues. CDR3 DNA sequence: TGCAGCGTTGGATTCTATGGTTCCAGCACAGATACGCAGTATTTT. This translates into CSVGFYGSSTDTQYF.

The chain combines TRBV20-1 with TRBJ1-2; D is undetermined. The CDR3 consists of 11 residues. V was cut by 6 bases and J by 3 bases, with 8 bases left in between. CDR1 is DFQATT, CDR2 SNEGSKA, per germline (reference sequence). The CDR3 spells CSAERDYGYTF. DNA for the CDR3: TGCAGTGCGGAACGGGACTATGGCTACACCTTC.

The chain joins TRBV2 to TRBJ1-5, with D uncertain. Per the germline V gene, CDR1 is SNHLY and CDR2 is FYNNEI. The CDR3 loop spans 13 amino acids. Between the trimmed V and J ends, which lost 8 bases and 1 base, there was a span of 9 bases. CDR3 bases: TGTGCCAGCGGTAGAGAAAGCAATCAGCCCCAGCATTTT. Amino acids: CASGRESNQPQHF.

This chain links TRBV11-3 with TRBJ2-2; 9 nucleotides agree with TRBD1. There are 14 residues in the CDR3. V lost 5 bases, J lost 5 bases, and 3 bases stayed unmatched. CDR1 SGHNT and CDR2 YENEEA come from the germline V gene. Here the CDR3 DNA reads TGTGCCAGCAGCGGACAGGGGCGGACCGGGGAGCTGTTTTTT. Encoded protein: CASSGQGRTGELFF.